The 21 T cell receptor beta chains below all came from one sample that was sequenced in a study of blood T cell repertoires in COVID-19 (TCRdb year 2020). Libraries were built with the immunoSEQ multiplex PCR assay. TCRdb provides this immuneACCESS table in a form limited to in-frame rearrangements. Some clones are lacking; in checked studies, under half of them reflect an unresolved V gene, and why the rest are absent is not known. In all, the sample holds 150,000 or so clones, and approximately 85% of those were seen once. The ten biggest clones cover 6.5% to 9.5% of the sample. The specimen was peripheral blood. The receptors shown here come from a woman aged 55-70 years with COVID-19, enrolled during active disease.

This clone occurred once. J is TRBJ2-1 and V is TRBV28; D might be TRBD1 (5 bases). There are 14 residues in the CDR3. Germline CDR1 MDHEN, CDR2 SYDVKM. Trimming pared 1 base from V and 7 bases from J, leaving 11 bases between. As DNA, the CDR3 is TGTGCCAGCAGTTTATTGGCAGGGTGGAATGAGCAGTTCTTC. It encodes CASSLLAGWNEQFF. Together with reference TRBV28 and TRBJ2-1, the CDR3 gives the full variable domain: DVKVTQSSRYLVKRTGEKVFLECVQDMDHENMFWYRQDPGLGLRLIYFSYDVKMKEKGDIPEGYSVSREKKERFSLILESASTNQTSMYLCASSLLAGWNEQFFGPGTRLTVL.

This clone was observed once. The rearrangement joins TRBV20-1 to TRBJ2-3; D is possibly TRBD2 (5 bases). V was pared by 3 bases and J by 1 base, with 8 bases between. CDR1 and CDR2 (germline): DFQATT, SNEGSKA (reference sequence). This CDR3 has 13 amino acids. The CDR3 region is CSASGLGTDTQYF. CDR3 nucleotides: TGCAGTGCTAGTGGACTGGGCACAGATACGCAGTATTTT.

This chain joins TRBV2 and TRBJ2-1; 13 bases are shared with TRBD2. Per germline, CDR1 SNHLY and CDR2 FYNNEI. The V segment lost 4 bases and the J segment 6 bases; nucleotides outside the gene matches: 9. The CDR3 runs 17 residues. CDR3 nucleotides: TGTGCCAGCAGTGCATCACTAGCGGGGGGGCCGAGCAATGAGCAGTTCTTC. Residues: CASSASLAGGPSNEQFF.

DNA of the CDR3: TGTGCCAGCGGAGGGACAGGGCGCTCTGGAAACACCATATATTTT. Translated, it gives CASGGTGRSGNTIYF. V usage is TRBV18 and J usage is TRBJ1-3, with 9 nucleotides matching TRBD1. V was clipped by 8 bases and J by 0 bases; unmatched bases: 5. The CDR3 runs 15 residues. CDR1 and CDR2 (germline): KGHSH, LQKENI.

DNA of the CDR3: TGTGCCAGCAGCATCCCCTTAGAGGGAGGACGCACCGGGGAGCTGTTTTTT. Translating it yields CASSIPLEGGRTGELFF. The J gene is TRBJ2-2, the V gene TRBV7-3; a weak D match, TRBD2 (6 bases). There are 17 residues in the CDR3. Germline V lookup: CDR1 SGHTA, CDR2 FQGTGA. The ends were cut back, 5 bases at V and 4 bases at J, with 20 bases in the middle.

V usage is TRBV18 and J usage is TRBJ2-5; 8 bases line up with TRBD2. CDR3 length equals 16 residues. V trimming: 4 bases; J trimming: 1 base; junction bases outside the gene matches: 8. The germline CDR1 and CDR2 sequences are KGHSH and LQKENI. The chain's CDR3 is CASSLYRRGAQETQYF. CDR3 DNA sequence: TGTGCCAGCTCACTTTATCGGCGGGGGGCCCAAGAGACCCAGTACTTC.

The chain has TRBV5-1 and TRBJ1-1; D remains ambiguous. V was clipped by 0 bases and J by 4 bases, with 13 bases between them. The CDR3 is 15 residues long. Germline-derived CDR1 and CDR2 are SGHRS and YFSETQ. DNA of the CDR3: TGCGCCAGCAGCTTGGCCGAGTGGTCGGGCACTGAAGCTTTCTTT. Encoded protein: CASSLAEWSGTEAFF.

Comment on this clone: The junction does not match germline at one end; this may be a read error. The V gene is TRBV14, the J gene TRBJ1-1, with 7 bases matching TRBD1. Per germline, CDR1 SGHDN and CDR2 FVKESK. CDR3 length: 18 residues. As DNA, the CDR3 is TGTGCCAGCAACCAACTCGTGACAGGGTACGTGATGGGCACTGAAGCTTTCTTT. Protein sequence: CASNQLVTGYVMGTEAFF.

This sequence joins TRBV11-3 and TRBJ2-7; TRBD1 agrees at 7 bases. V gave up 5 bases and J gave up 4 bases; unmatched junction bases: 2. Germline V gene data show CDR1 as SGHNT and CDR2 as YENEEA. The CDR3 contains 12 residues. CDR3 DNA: TGTGCCAGCAGCCTGGACAGGTACGAGCAGTACTTC. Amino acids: CASSLDRYEQYF.

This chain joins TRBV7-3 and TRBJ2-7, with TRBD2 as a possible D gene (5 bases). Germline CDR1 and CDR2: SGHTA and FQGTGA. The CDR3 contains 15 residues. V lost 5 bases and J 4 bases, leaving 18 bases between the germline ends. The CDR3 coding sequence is TGTGCCAGCAGCGCCCTCCTAGCACCCTATTACGAGCAGTACTTC. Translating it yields CASSALLAPYYEQYF.

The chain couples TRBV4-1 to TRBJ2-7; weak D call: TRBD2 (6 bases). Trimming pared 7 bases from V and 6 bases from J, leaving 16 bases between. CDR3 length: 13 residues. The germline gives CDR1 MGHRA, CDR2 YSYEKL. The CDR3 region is CASNGGSEVEQYF. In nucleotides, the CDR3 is TGCGCCAGCAACGGAGGGAGTGAGGTCGAGCAGTACTTC.

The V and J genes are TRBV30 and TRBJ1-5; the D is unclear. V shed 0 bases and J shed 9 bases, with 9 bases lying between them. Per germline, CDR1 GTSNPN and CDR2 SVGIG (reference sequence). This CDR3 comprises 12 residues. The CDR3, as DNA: TGTGCCTGGAGTGTTCCAGAGGGGCCCCAGCATTTT. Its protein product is CAWSVPEGPQHF.

CDR3 in amino acids: CASSPGQGERGYTF. The CDR3 DNA follows: TGTGCCAGCAGCCCGGGACAGGGGGAGAGGGGCTACACCTTC. The chain employs TRBV3-1 (or the pseudogene TRBV3-2) and TRBJ1-2; 11 bases line up with TRBD1. The ends lost 4 bases at V and 8 bases at J; junction bases unmatched: 6. The CDR3 consists of 14 residues. Germline V gives CDR1 LGHDT, CDR2 YNNKEL (reference sequence).

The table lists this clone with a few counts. CDR3: CASSSTGGGQPQHF. CDR3 bases: TGTGCCAGCAGTTCGACAGGGGGAGGTCAGCCCCAGCATTTT. This chain connects TRBV6-6 to TRBJ1-5; TRBD1 agrees at 9 bases. The CDR3 extends over 14 amino acids. In germline, CDR1 is MNHNY, CDR2 SVGAGI (reference sequence). V shed 4 bases, J shed 6 bases, and the junction held 4 bases outside the gene matches.

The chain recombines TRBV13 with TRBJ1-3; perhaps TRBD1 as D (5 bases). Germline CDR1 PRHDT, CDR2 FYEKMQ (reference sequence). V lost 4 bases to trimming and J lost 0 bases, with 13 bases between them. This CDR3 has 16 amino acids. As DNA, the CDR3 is TGTGCCAGCAGCTCTACCGACAGTTACTCTGGAAACACCATATATTTT. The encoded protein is CASSSTDSYSGNTIYF.

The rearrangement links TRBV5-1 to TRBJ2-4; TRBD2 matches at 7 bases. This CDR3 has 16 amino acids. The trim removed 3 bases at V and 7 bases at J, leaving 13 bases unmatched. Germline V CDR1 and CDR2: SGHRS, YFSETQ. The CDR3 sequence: CASSSSALADGNIQYF. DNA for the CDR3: TGCGCCAGCAGCTCCTCGGCCCTAGCGGACGGGAACATTCAGTACTTC.

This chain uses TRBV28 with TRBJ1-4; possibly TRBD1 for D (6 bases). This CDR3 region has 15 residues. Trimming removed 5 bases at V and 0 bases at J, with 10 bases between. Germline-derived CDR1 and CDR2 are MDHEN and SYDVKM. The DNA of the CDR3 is TGTGCCAGCAGTCCAGGGGTTTCAACTAATGAAAAACTGTTTTTT. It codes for CASSPGVSTNEKLFF.

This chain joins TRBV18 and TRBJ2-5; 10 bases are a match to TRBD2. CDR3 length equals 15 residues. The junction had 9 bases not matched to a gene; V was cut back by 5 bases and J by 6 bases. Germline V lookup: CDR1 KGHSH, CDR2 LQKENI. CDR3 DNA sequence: TGTGCCAGCTCAATCGGGACTAGCGAATCCCAGACCCAGTACTTC. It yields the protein CASSIGTSESQTQYF.

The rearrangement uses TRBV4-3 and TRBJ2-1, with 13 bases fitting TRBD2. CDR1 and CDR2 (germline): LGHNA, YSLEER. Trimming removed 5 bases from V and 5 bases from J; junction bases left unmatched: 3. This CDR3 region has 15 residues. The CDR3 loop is CASSLTSGRHNEQFF. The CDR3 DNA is TGCGCCAGCAGCTTGACTAGCGGGAGGCACAATGAGCAGTTCTTC.

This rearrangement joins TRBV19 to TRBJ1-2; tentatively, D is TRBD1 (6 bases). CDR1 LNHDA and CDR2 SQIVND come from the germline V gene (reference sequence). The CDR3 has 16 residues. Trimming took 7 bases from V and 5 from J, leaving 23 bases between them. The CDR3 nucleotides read TGTGCCAGTAACCCCTCTGCGGGGGGCGGCGGTTATGGCTACACCTTC. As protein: CASNPSAGGGGYGYTF. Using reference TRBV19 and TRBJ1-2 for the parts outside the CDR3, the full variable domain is DGGITQSPKYLFRKEGQNVTLSCEQNLNHDAMYWYRQDPGQGLRLIYYSQIVNDFQKGDIAEGYSVSREKKESFPLTVTSAQKNPTAFYLCASNPSAGGGGYGYTFGSGTRLTVV.

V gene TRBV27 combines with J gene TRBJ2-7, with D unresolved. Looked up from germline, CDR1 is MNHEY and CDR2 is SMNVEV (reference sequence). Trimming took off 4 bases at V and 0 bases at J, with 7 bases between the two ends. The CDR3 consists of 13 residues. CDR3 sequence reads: CASSSGVSYEQYF. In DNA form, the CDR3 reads TGTGCCAGCAGTTCCGGAGTCTCCTACGAGCAGTACTTC.